A selection of T cell receptor beta chains follows, all from one sample in a study of a mutant IDH1 vaccine in newly diagnosed glioma. These receptors are not linked to any known antigen. Clones were read by immunoSEQ multiplex PCR, and TCRdb kept only the in-frame ones, dropping some. Of 100,000 to 120,000 clones in the sample, around 90% were seen once. Sequences were derived from PBMCs, sampled from a glioma patient whose treatment included an IDH1 peptide vaccine. The receptors come from a woman in her forties or fifties with glioma. Each CDR3 is given with its conserved first and last residue. D genes are given only for firm matches. Expanded clones are given a class, and other clones once, few, many or no size at all.

.,.,TRBJ2-7,TRBV29-1,TGCAGCGCACGGAACTCCTACGAGCAGTACTTC,CSARNSYEQYF
.,.,TRBJ1-2,TRBV5-4,TGTGCCAGCAGCTTGGGTACAGGGCTCTATGGCTACACCTTC,CASSLGTGLYGYTF
.,.,TRBJ2-5,TRBV18,TGTGCCAGCTCACCAACAGGCCAAGAGACCCAGTACTTC,CASSPTGQETQYF
once,TRBD2,TRBJ2-1,TRBV11-3,TGTGCCAGCAGCCCCCGGGGGAGCGGGAGTAACAATGAGCAGTTCTTC,CASSPRGSGSNNEQFF
.,TRBD2,TRBJ2-5,TRBV30,TGTGCCTGGAGCCTGGGACTAGCGGGAGAGACCCAGTACTTC,CAWSLGLAGETQYF
.,TRBD1,TRBJ2-7,TRBV28,TGTGCCAGCAGTTCTCCCCGGGACAGGCAATACGAGCAGTACTTC,CASSSPRDRQYEQYF
.,TRBD1,TRBJ2-7,TRBV25-1,TGTGCCAGCAGCCGAGGGACAGGGTCCGTGGGCGAGCAGTACTTC,CASSRGTGSVGEQYF
.,.,TRBJ2-1,TRBV5-1,TGCGCCAGCAGCTTGGATGCGGGGACGTGGAATGAGCAGTTCTTC,CASSLDAGTWNEQFF
.,TRBD2,TRBJ2-5,TRBV10-3,TGTGCCATCAGTGCGGTAAATCGGACTAGCCTACAAGAGACCCAGTACTTC,CAISAVNRTSLQETQYF
.,TRBD1,TRBJ1-2,TRBV4-2,TGTGCCAGCAGTCGGACAGGGAATAACTATGGCTACACCTTC,CASSRTGNNYGYTF
.,TRBD2,TRBJ2-7,TRBV29-1,TGCAGCGTTGAACTAGCGGAGACCTACGAGCAGTACTTC,CSVELAETYEQYF
.,.,TRBJ1-1,TRBV25-1,TGTGCCAGCGAGGGGGCTGAAGCTTTCTTT,CASEGAEAFF
.,TRBD2,TRBJ2-1,TRBV27,TGTGCCAGCATGAAGTTAGCGGGACCAAATGAGCAGTTCTTC,CASMKLAGPNEQFF
.,.,TRBJ2-7,TRBV5-6,TGTGCCAGCAGCCCGGACGGAGACACCTACGAGCAGTACTTC,CASSPDGDTYEQYF
.,.,TRBJ2-3,TRBV5-6,TGTGCCAGCAGCCGCGACTCGTTGGGGATCACAGATACGCAGTATTTT,CASSRDSLGITDTQYF
.,TRBD2,TRBJ2-3,TRBV28,TGTGCCAGCAGGAAGTTGACTAGCGGGAGGATCATGGATACGCAGTATTTT,CASRKLTSGRIMDTQYF
.,.,TRBJ2-1,TRBV9,TGTGCCAGCAGCCAGAGGGGGGTGGATGAGCAGTTCTTC,CASSQRGVDEQFF
once,TRBD1,TRBJ2-3,TRBV12-5,TGTGCTAGTGGTTGGGGGACAGACACAGATACGCAGTATTTT,CASGWGTDTDTQYF
few,.,TRBJ1-1,TRBV19,TGTGCCAGTAGTAGGAGGGTTCGGGGGATGAACACTGAAGCTTTCTTT,CASSRRVRGMNTEAFF
.,.,TRBJ1-6,TRBV27,TGTGCCAGCAGATCGGGCAGGGCGAGGAATAATTCACCCCTCCACTTT,CASRSGRARNNSPLHF
.,.,TRBJ1-4,TRBV2,TGTGCCACCCAGGAGACAGGAGATGCAACTAATGAAAAACTGTTTTTT,CATQETGDATNEKLFF
.,TRBD1,TRBJ1-1,TRBV10-3,TGTGCCATCGGCAAGACAGGGGGAACTGAAGCTTTCTTT,CAIGKTGGTEAFF
.,TRBD1,TRBJ1-1,TRBV2,TGTGCCAGCAGGACAGGACAGGGGGGCACTGAAGCTTTCTTT,CASRTGQGGTEAFF
.,.,TRBJ1-2,TRBV19,TGTGTCAGTGGGGGGCAGCCGAACTATGGCTACACCTTC,CVSGGQPNYGYTF
.,TRBD1,TRBJ1-1,TRBV6-1,TGTGCCAGCAGGGGGCCGGGACAGGGTAAGACTGAAGCTTTCTTT,CASRGPGQGKTEAFF
.,TRBD1,TRBJ2-7,TRBV9,TGTGCCAGCAGCGTCAGGGACAGCAAGACCTACGAGCAGTACTTC,CASSVRDSKTYEQYF
.,TRBD1,TRBJ1-5,TRBV27,TGTGCCAGCAGTTCCAGACAGGGAGGCTTAGGTCAGCCCCAGCATTTT,CASSSRQGGLGQPQHF
.,TRBD2,TRBJ2-1,TRBV5-6,TGTGCCAGCAGCTTGGGCGGGAGGTTTTACAATGAGCAGTTCTTC,CASSLGGRFYNEQFF
.,.,TRBJ1-1,TRBV5-6,TGTGCCAGCAGCATGACGGTGAACACTGAAGCTTTCTTT,CASSMTVNTEAFF
.,.,TRBJ1-2,TRBV28,TGTGCCAGCAGTTTCACTGCCGATCCCAACTATGGCTACACCTTC,CASSFTADPNYGYTF
once,.,TRBJ2-7,TRBV18,TGTGCCAGCTCACCAACACTTTACGAGCAGTACTTC,CASSPTLYEQYF
.,TRBD2,TRBJ2-5,TRBV4-2,TGTGCCAGCAGCCGAACCGGACTAGCGGGACGTGTAGAGACCCAGTACTTC,CASSRTGLAGRVETQYF
.,.,TRBJ2-1,TRBV9,TGTGCCAGCAGCGCCTCACTAGTCTACAATGAGCAGTTCTTC,CASSASLVYNEQFF
.,TRBD1,TRBJ2-7,TRBV4-1,TGCGCCAGCAGCAAATGGACAGGGGCGGACGAGCAGTACTTC,CASSKWTGADEQYF
few,TRBD2,TRBJ2-1,TRBV5-5,TGTGCCAGCAGCGCCCAAGGAAGCGGGATCCTTAAGAGCTCCTACAATGAGCAGTTCTTC,CASSAQGSGILKSSYNEQFF
few,.,TRBJ2-2,TRBV28,TGTGCCAGCACTCCTATGGGGCCTGGCGGGTCCGGGGAGCTGTTTTTT,CASTPMGPGGSGELFF
.,TRBD1,TRBJ1-1,TRBV19,TGTGCCAGTAGCACACAGGGGGCCACTGAAGCTTTCTTT,CASSTQGATEAFF
.,.,TRBJ1-5,TRBV5-1,TGCGCCAGCAGCTTGGGACAGCATAGCAATCAGCCCCAGCATTTT,CASSLGQHSNQPQHF
.,.,TRBJ2-1,TRBV7-9,TGTGCCAGCAGCTTGCCCCCCCCGGGGGAAAGCTCCTACAATGAGCAGTTCTTC,CASSLPPPGESSYNEQFF
.,.,TRBJ2-5,TRBV7-8,TGTGCCAGCAGCTTATATGGTGTTGGAGAAGAGAACCAGTACTTC,CASSLYGVGEENQYF
.,TRBD2,TRBJ2-1,TRBV5-1,TGCGCCAGCAGCTGGAGGACTAGCGGGAGCTTTGAGCAGTTCTTC,CASSWRTSGSFEQFF
.,.,TRBJ2-3,TRBV9,TGTGCCAGCAGCGTAGGAGGCGATACGCAGTATTTT,CASSVGGDTQYF
.,.,TRBJ2-1,TRBV10-3,TGTGCCATCAGTGGGGAAGGTAATGAGCAGTTCTTC,CAISGEGNEQFF
.,.,TRBJ2-3,TRBV9,TGTGCCAGCAGCCCTCCCAGCACAGATACGCAGTATTTT,CASSPPSTDTQYF
.,.,TRBJ1-5,TRBV10-3,TGTGCCATCAGTGAGTCTGCAGGCAATCAGCCCCAGCATTTT,CAISESAGNQPQHF
few,.,TRBJ1-4,TRBV7-9,TGTGCCAGCAGCGGGTATGAAAAACTGTTTTTT,CASSGYEKLFF
.,.,TRBJ2-4,TRBV6-1,TGTGCCAGCAGAGAACGGACAGGGAGGGGGCTAGCCAAAAACATTCAGTACTTC,CASRERTGRGLAKNIQYF
.,.,TRBJ2-4,TRBV6-5,TGTGCCAGCAGTTCACTTGGCCCCTACAAAAACATTCAGTACTTC,CASSSLGPYKNIQYF
.,.,TRBJ2-4,TRBV6-5,TGTGCCAGCAGCGGGGAGAGGGCCAAAAACATTCAGTACTTC,CASSGERAKNIQYF
.,TRBD1,TRBJ2-1,TRBV5-1,TGCGCCAGCAGCGCTGGACAGGGGGCCTACAATGAGCAGTTCTTC,CASSAGQGAYNEQFF
.,.,TRBJ1-5,TRBV6-6,TGTGCCAGCATCAGAGGAGAGGGCAATCAGCCCCAGCATTTT,CASIRGEGNQPQHF
.,.,TRBJ1-1,TRBV6-6,TGTGCCAGCAGTCTAACAGTGAACACTGAAGCTTTCTTT,CASSLTVNTEAFF
.,TRBD2,TRBJ2-7,TRBV6-6,TGTGCCAGCAGTTACTCGGCTCTAGCGGCCTCTTACGAGCAGTACTTC,CASSYSALAASYEQYF